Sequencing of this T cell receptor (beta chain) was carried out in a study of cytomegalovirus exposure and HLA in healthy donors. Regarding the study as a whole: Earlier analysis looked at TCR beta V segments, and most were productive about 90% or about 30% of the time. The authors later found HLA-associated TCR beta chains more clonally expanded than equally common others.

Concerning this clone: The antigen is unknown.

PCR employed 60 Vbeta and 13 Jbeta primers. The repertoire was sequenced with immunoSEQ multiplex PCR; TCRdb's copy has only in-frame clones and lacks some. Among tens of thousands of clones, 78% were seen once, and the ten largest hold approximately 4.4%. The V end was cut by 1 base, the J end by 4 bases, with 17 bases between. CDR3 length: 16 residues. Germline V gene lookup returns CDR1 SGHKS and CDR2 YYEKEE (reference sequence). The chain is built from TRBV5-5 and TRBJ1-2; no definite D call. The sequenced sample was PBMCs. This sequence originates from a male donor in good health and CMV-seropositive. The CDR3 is CASSLTEGRAFYGYTF. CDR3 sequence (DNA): TGTGCCAGCAGCTTGACGGAGGGCCGAGCTTTCTATGGCTACACCTTC.